This is a list of T cell receptor beta chains from one sample in a study of radiation and T cells in renal cell carcinoma. Assay: immunoSEQ multiplex PCR; the TCRdb copy retains only in-frame clones and omits some. Here the sample spans about 95,000 clones, around nine tenths being singletons. This sample comprised blood, obtained from a patient whose treatment included radiotherapy and nephrectomy. All receptors derive from a man between 45 and 60 years old with renal cell carcinoma. Both conserved end residues are part of each CDR3. A D gene is named only where the DNA matches it firmly. Clone sizes are given selectively: once, few, many, or a class where the clone is expanded.

v_call: TRBV16
clone_size: .
j_call: TRBJ2-7
d_call: TRBD2
cdr3_aa: CASSQASTSAHEQYF
cdr3_nt: TGTGCCAGCAGCCAAGCTTCCACTAGCGCCCACGAGCAGTACTTC

v_call: TRBV4-3
clone_size: .
j_call: TRBJ1-2
d_call: TRBD1
cdr3_aa: CASSHAGQGADGYTF
cdr3_nt: TGCGCCAGCAGCCATGCGGGACAGGGGGCTGATGGCTACACCTTC

v_call: TRBV7-9
clone_size: .
j_call: TRBJ2-5
d_call: .
cdr3_aa: CASSLAPGFEETQYF
cdr3_nt: TGTGCCAGCAGCTTAGCGCCGGGGTTTGAAGAGACCCAGTACTTC

v_call: TRBV29-1
clone_size: .
j_call: TRBJ2-5
d_call: TRBD2
cdr3_aa: CSIGTSEETQYF
cdr3_nt: TGCAGCATCGGGACTAGCGAAGAGACCCAGTACTTC

v_call: TRBV5-1
clone_size: once
j_call: TRBJ1-2
d_call: .
cdr3_aa: CASSFSSTEEVGGYTF
cdr3_nt: TGCGCCAGCAGCTTCAGTTCGACAGAGGAGGTCGGTGGCTACACCTTC

v_call: TRBV6-5
clone_size: .
j_call: TRBJ1-2
d_call: .
cdr3_aa: CASSYSGTQNYGYTF
cdr3_nt: TGTGCCAGCAGTTACTCCGGGACACAAAACTATGGCTACACCTTC

v_call: TRBV19
clone_size: .
j_call: TRBJ2-2
d_call: TRBD2
cdr3_aa: CASSIGRRLAGVSGGELFF
cdr3_nt: TGTGCCAGTAGTATAGGCCGTCGGCTAGCGGGAGTTTCGGGGGGGGAGCTGTTTTTT

v_call: TRBV6-6
clone_size: .
j_call: TRBJ1-1
d_call: TRBD1
cdr3_aa: CASSYGDRRNTEAFF
cdr3_nt: TGTGCCAGCAGTTACGGGGACAGGAGGAACACTGAAGCTTTCTTT

v_call: TRBV10-2
clone_size: .
j_call: TRBJ1-5
d_call: .
cdr3_aa: CASQTGSRDQPQHF
cdr3_nt: TGCGCCAGCCAAACCGGGTCCAGGGATCAGCCCCAGCATTTT

v_call: TRBV6-5
clone_size: .
j_call: TRBJ2-3
d_call: .
cdr3_aa: CASSYSRGATDTQYF
cdr3_nt: TGTGCCAGCAGTTACTCTCGGGGGGCCACAGATACGCAGTATTTT

v_call: TRBV11-3
clone_size: .
j_call: TRBJ2-3
d_call: TRBD2
cdr3_aa: CANSGRRVAQYF
cdr3_nt: TGTGCCAATAGCGGGAGGCGGGTCGCGCAGTATTTT

v_call: TRBV2
clone_size: .
j_call: TRBJ2-5
d_call: .
cdr3_aa: CASRSRPRQETQYF
cdr3_nt: TGTGCCAGCAGATCGAGGCCCCGACAAGAGACCCAGTACTTC

v_call: TRBV7-3
clone_size: once
j_call: TRBJ2-3
d_call: TRBD2
cdr3_aa: CASSLKYSGNSDTQYF
cdr3_nt: TGTGCCAGCAGCTTAAAGTATAGCGGGAATTCAGATACGCAGTATTTT

v_call: TRBV2
clone_size: .
j_call: TRBJ2-2
d_call: .
cdr3_aa: CASNGYTGELFF
cdr3_nt: TGTGCCAGCAATGGATACACCGGGGAGCTGTTTTTT

v_call: TRBV5-1
clone_size: .
j_call: TRBJ2-1
d_call: TRBD2
cdr3_aa: CASSPSPGLAGTESNEQFF
cdr3_nt: TGCGCCAGCAGCCCATCCCCGGGACTAGCGGGGACGGAAAGCAATGAGCAGTTCTTC

v_call: TRBV5-1
clone_size: .
j_call: TRBJ2-1
d_call: TRBD1
cdr3_aa: CASSLVGQENNEQFF
cdr3_nt: TGCGCCAGCAGCTTGGTGGGACAGGAAAACAATGAGCAGTTCTTC

v_call: TRBV6-6
clone_size: .
j_call: TRBJ1-2
d_call: .
cdr3_aa: CASSYSTGASYGYTF
cdr3_nt: TGTGCCAGCAGTTACTCGACGGGAGCAAGCTATGGCTACACCTTC

v_call: TRBV11-3
clone_size: .
j_call: TRBJ2-7
d_call: TRBD2
cdr3_aa: CASSEASGGAREQYF
cdr3_nt: TGTGCCAGCAGCGAAGCTAGCGGGGGGGCGAGGGAGCAGTACTTC

v_call: TRBV5-1
clone_size: .
j_call: TRBJ1-5
d_call: .
cdr3_aa: CASSLGPGEYQPQHF
cdr3_nt: TGCGCCAGCAGCTTGGGCCCCGGGGAGTATCAGCCCCAGCATTTT

v_call: TRBV9
clone_size: .
j_call: TRBJ2-5
d_call: TRBD2
cdr3_aa: CASSVGTTQETQYF
cdr3_nt: TGTGCCAGCAGCGTGGGGACTACCCAAGAGACCCAGTACTTC

v_call: TRBV6-1
clone_size: .
j_call: TRBJ1-6
d_call: .
cdr3_aa: CASSESSGQFGSPLHF
cdr3_nt: TGTGCCAGCAGTGAAAGTAGTGGGCAGTTTGGTTCACCCCTCCACTTT

v_call: TRBV2
clone_size: .
j_call: TRBJ1-3
d_call: .
cdr3_aa: CASSGEIENTIYF
cdr3_nt: TGTGCCAGCAGTGGAGAGATTGAAAACACCATATATTTT

v_call: TRBV28
clone_size: .
j_call: TRBJ1-1
d_call: .
cdr3_aa: CASSPSTEAFF
cdr3_nt: TGTGCCAGCAGTCCTAGCACTGAAGCTTTCTTT

v_call: TRBV7-9
clone_size: .
j_call: TRBJ2-7
d_call: .
cdr3_aa: CASSFGGLYEQYF
cdr3_nt: TGTGCCAGCAGCTTTGGGGGGCTCTACGAGCAGTACTTC

v_call: TRBV30
clone_size: once
j_call: TRBJ1-1
d_call: TRBD1
cdr3_aa: CAWSGLGQGLSEAFF
cdr3_nt: TGTGCCTGGAGTGGTTTAGGACAGGGGCTATCTGAAGCTTTCTTT

v_call: TRBV29-1
clone_size: .
j_call: TRBJ2-5
d_call: .
cdr3_aa: CSGRGLGGRREVGETQYF
cdr3_nt: TGCAGCGGACGCGGCTTGGGGGGCCGGAGGGAGGTTGGCGAGACCCAGTACTTC

v_call: TRBV6-1
clone_size: .
j_call: TRBJ1-5
d_call: .
cdr3_aa: CASSSSNNQPQHF
cdr3_nt: TGTGCCAGCAGTTCCTCTAACAATCAGCCCCAGCATTTT

v_call: TRBV2
clone_size: .
j_call: TRBJ2-7
d_call: .
cdr3_aa: CASSLVPREQYF
cdr3_nt: TGTGCCAGCAGTCTAGTGCCACGCGAGCAGTACTTC

v_call: TRBV7-9
clone_size: once
j_call: TRBJ2-1
d_call: .
cdr3_aa: CASSPSGRAYNEQFF
cdr3_nt: TGTGCCAGCAGCCCCTCAGGGCGGGCTTACAATGAGCAGTTCTTC

v_call: TRBV18
clone_size: .
j_call: TRBJ2-1
d_call: .
cdr3_aa: CASSPVGAHNEQFF
cdr3_nt: TGTGCCAGCTCCCCGGTGGGGGCCCACAATGAGCAGTTCTTC

v_call: TRBV5-4
clone_size: .
j_call: TRBJ2-7
d_call: .
cdr3_aa: CASSFGWAQIYEQYF
cdr3_nt: TGTGCCAGCAGCTTCGGGTGGGCCCAGATATACGAGCAGTACTTC

v_call: TRBV2
clone_size: .
j_call: TRBJ2-1
d_call: .
cdr3_aa: CASGSGTSSYNEQFF
cdr3_nt: TGTGCCAGCGGATCCGGGACTTCGTCCTACAATGAGCAGTTCTTC

v_call: TRBV5-1
clone_size: once
j_call: TRBJ2-5
d_call: .
cdr3_aa: CASKVGTQETQYF
cdr3_nt: TGCGCCAGCAAAGTGGGAACCCAAGAGACCCAGTACTTC

v_call: TRBV28
clone_size: once
j_call: TRBJ1-4
d_call: .
cdr3_aa: CASSLPGDTEKLFF
cdr3_nt: TGTGCCAGCAGTTTACCGGGGGATACTGAAAAACTGTTTTTT

v_call: TRBV5-1
clone_size: .
j_call: TRBJ2-7
d_call: TRBD2
cdr3_aa: CASSSWGGGLGYEQYF
cdr3_nt: TGCGCCAGCAGCTCCTGGGGGGGAGGGCTCGGCTACGAGCAGTACTTC

v_call: TRBV7-6
clone_size: once
j_call: TRBJ2-7
d_call: .
cdr3_aa: CASSLEASETYEQYF
cdr3_nt: TGTGCCAGCAGCTTAGAGGCTAGCGAGACCTACGAGCAGTACTTC

v_call: TRBV7-2
clone_size: .
j_call: TRBJ2-5
d_call: TRBD2
cdr3_aa: CASSFGTSGGTWETQYF
cdr3_nt: TGTGCCAGCAGCTTCGGGACTAGCGGGGGAACCTGGGAGACCCAGTACTTC

v_call: TRBV5-5
clone_size: .
j_call: TRBJ1-2
d_call: .
cdr3_aa: CASSPLAGGIYGYTF
cdr3_nt: TGTGCCAGCAGCCCCCTGGCGGGGGGAATCTATGGCTACACCTTC

v_call: TRBV18
clone_size: .
j_call: TRBJ1-3
d_call: .
cdr3_aa: CASSPGVNSGNTIYF
cdr3_nt: TGTGCCAGCTCACCGGGGGTCAACTCTGGAAACACCATATATTTT

v_call: TRBV20-1
clone_size: .
j_call: TRBJ2-7
d_call: .
cdr3_aa: CSAAPGYEQYF
cdr3_nt: TGCAGTGCTGCCCCGGGCTACGAGCAGTACTTC

v_call: TRBV7-2
clone_size: .
j_call: TRBJ2-7
d_call: TRBD2
cdr3_aa: CASSLGREVYEQYF
cdr3_nt: TGTGCCAGCAGCTTAGGGCGGGAGGTCTACGAGCAGTACTTC

v_call: TRBV2
clone_size: .
j_call: TRBJ1-3
d_call: .
cdr3_aa: CASSDRGGAGTIYF
cdr3_nt: TGTGCCAGCAGTGATAGGGGGGGCGCGGGCACCATATATTTT

v_call: TRBV4-2
clone_size: many
j_call: TRBJ1-1
d_call: .
cdr3_aa: CASSQEPYTEAFF
cdr3_nt: TGTGCCAGCAGCCAAGAACCCTACACTGAAGCTTTCTTT

v_call: TRBV6-6
clone_size: .
j_call: TRBJ1-2
d_call: .
cdr3_aa: CASNDGGSRNYGYTF
cdr3_nt: TGTGCCAGCAACGACGGGGGGTCCAGGAACTATGGCTACACCTTC

v_call: TRBV30
clone_size: .
j_call: TRBJ2-3
d_call: .
cdr3_aa: CAWTPAPFTDTQYF
cdr3_nt: TGTGCCTGGACCCCGGCTCCCTTCACAGATACGCAGTATTTT

v_call: TRBV5-1
clone_size: .
j_call: TRBJ2-1
d_call: .
cdr3_aa: CASSPGQNNEQFF
cdr3_nt: TGCGCCAGCAGCCCCGGACAGAACAATGAGCAGTTCTTC

v_call: TRBV5-1
clone_size: .
j_call: TRBJ1-1
d_call: .
cdr3_aa: CASRKATGNTEAFF
cdr3_nt: TGCGCCAGCAGGAAGGCTACAGGGAACACTGAAGCTTTCTTT

v_call: TRBV29-1
clone_size: .
j_call: TRBJ2-1
d_call: .
cdr3_aa: CSVQLGTSNEQFF
cdr3_nt: TGCAGCGTTCAGCTCGGGACGTCCAATGAGCAGTTCTTC

v_call: TRBV18
clone_size: few
j_call: TRBJ1-6
d_call: .
cdr3_aa: CASSPLGTSTSNSPLHF
cdr3_nt: TGTGCCAGCTCACCACTTGGGACAAGTACTTCCAATTCACCCCTCCACTTT

v_call: TRBV6-5
clone_size: .
j_call: TRBJ1-3
d_call: .
cdr3_aa: CASSYSPGSGNTIYF
cdr3_nt: TGTGCCAGCAGTTACTCGCCGGGGTCTGGAAACACCATATATTTT

v_call: TRBV7-2
clone_size: .
j_call: TRBJ1-4
d_call: .
cdr3_aa: CASSQQTGYNEKLFF
cdr3_nt: TGTGCCAGCAGCCAACAGACAGGTTATAATGAAAAACTGTTTTTT

v_call: TRBV7-9
clone_size: .
j_call: TRBJ1-2
d_call: .
cdr3_aa: CASSVRGTADHGYTF
cdr3_nt: TGTGCCAGCAGCGTGCGAGGGACGGCTGATCATGGCTACACCTTC

v_call: TRBV18
clone_size: .
j_call: TRBJ1-1
d_call: TRBD1
cdr3_aa: CASSPGTEEREAFF
cdr3_nt: TGTGCCAGCTCGCCCGGGACAGAAGAACGTGAAGCTTTCTTT

v_call: TRBV11-2
clone_size: .
j_call: TRBJ2-7
d_call: .
cdr3_aa: CASSFSPGNYEQYF
cdr3_nt: TGTGCCAGCAGCTTCTCCCCAGGGAACTACGAGCAGTACTTC

v_call: TRBV7-2
clone_size: .
j_call: TRBJ2-6
d_call: .
cdr3_aa: CASSFGGANVLTF
cdr3_nt: TGTGCCAGCAGCTTTGGTGGGGCCAACGTCCTGACTTTC

v_call: TRBV15
clone_size: .
j_call: TRBJ2-1
d_call: TRBD1
cdr3_aa: CATSRGMTGRNEQFF
cdr3_nt: TGTGCCACCAGCAGAGGAATGACAGGGCGCAATGAGCAGTTCTTC

v_call: TRBV7-6
clone_size: .
j_call: TRBJ2-5
d_call: .
cdr3_aa: CASSYLTDEETQYF
cdr3_nt: TGTGCCAGCAGCTACCTGACAGATGAAGAGACCCAGTACTTC

v_call: TRBV27
clone_size: few
j_call: TRBJ1-2
d_call: .
cdr3_aa: CASSLRDSF
cdr3_nt: TGTGCCAGCAGTCTCCGGGACTCCTTC

v_call: TRBV6-4
clone_size: .
j_call: TRBJ1-2
d_call: .
cdr3_aa: CASSWSGQGLDGYTF
cdr3_nt: TGTGCCAGCAGCTGGAGCGGCCAGGGCTTAGATGGCTACACCTTC